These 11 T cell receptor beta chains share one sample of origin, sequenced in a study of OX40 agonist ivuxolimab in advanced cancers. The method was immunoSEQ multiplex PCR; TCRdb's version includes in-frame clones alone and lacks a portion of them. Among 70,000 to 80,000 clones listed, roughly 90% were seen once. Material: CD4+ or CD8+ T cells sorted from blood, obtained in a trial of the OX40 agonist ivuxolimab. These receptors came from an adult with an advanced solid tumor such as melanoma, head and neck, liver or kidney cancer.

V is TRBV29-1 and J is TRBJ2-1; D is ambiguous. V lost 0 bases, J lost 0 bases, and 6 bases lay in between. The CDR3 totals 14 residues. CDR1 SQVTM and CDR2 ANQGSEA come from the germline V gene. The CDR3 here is CSVEDQSSYNEQFF. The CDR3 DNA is TGCAGCGTTGAAGATCAGAGCTCCTACAATGAGCAGTTCTTC.

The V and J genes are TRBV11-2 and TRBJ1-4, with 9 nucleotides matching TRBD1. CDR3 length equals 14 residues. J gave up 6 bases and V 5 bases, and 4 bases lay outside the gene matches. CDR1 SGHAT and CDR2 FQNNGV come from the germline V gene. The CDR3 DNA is TGTGCCAGCAGCACCGGGACAGGGTATGAAAAACTGTTTTTT. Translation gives CASSTGTGYEKLFF.

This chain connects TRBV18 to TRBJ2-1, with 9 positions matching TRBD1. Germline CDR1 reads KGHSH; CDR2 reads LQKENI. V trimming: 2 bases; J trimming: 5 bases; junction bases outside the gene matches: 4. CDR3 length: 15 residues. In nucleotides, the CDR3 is TGTGCCAGCTCACCAAGGACAGGGGCCGACAATGAGCAGTTCTTC. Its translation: CASSPRTGADNEQFF. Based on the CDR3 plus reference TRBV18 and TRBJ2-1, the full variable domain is NAGVMQNPRHLVRRRGQEARLRCSPMKGHSHVYWYRQLPEEGLKFMVYLQKENIIDESGMPKERFSAEFPKEGPSILRIQQVVRGDSAAYFCASSPRTGADNEQFFGPGTRLTVL.

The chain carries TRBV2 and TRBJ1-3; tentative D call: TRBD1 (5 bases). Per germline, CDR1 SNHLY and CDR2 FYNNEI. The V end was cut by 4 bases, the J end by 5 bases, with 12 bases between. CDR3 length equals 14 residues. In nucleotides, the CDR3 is TGTGCCAGCAGTGCCGTAGGGGCGAGAAACACCATATATTTT. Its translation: CASSAVGARNTIYF. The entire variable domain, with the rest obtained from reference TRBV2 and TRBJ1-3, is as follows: EPEVTQTPSHQVTQMGQEVILRCVPISNHLYFYWYRQILGQKVEFLVSFYNNEISEKSEIFDDQFSVERPDGSNFTLKIRSTKLEDSAMYFCASSAVGARNTIYFGEGSWLTVV.

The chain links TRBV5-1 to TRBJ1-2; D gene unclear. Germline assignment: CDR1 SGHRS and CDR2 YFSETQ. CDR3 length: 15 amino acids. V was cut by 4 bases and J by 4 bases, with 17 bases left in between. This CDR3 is CASSPNRQETYGYTF. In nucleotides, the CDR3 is TGCGCCAGCAGCCCGAATCGACAAGAAACCTATGGCTACACCTTC.

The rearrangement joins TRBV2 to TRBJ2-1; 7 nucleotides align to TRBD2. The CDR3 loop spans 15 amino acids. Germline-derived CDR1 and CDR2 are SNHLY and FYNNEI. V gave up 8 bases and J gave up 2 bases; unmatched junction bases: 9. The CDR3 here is CASRQAGSTYNEQFF. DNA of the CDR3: TGTGCCAGCCGCCAAGCGGGAAGTACCTACAATGAGCAGTTCTTC.

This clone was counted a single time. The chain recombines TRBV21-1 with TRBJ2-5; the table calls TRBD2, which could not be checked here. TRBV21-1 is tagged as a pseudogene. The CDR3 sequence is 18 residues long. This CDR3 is CASSKVGLAPTFLETQYF. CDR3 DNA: TGTGCCAGCAGCAAAGTCGGACTAGCCCCAACCTTTTTGGAGACCCAGTACTTC.

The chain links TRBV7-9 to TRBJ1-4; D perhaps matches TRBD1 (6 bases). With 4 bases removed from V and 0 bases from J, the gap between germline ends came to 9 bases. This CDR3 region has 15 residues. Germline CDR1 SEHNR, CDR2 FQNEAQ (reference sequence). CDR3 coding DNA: TGTGCCAGCAGCTCAGGACAGACAACTAATGAAAAACTGTTTTTT. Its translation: CASSSGQTTNEKLFF.

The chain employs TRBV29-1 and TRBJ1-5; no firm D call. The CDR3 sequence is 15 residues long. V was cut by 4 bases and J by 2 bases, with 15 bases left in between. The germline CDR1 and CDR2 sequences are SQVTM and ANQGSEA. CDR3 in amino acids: CSVADGLLGNQPQHF. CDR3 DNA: TGCAGCGTTGCGGACGGACTTTTGGGCAATCAGCCCCAGCATTTT.

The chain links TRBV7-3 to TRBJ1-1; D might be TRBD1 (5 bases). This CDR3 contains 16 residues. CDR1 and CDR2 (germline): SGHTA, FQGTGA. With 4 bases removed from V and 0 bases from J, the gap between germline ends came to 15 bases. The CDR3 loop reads CASSSTGGRMNTEAFF. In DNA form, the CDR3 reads TGTGCCAGCAGCTCTACTGGGGGACGGATGAACACTGAAGCTTTCTTT.

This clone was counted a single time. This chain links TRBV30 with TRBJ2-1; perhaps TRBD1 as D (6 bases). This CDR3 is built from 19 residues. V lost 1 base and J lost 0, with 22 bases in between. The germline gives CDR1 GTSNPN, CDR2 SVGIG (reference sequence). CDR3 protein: CAWSGSRSLGASSYNEQFF. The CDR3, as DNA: TGTGCCTGGAGTGGGAGTAGGTCGTTGGGGGCGAGCTCCTACAATGAGCAGTTCTTC.